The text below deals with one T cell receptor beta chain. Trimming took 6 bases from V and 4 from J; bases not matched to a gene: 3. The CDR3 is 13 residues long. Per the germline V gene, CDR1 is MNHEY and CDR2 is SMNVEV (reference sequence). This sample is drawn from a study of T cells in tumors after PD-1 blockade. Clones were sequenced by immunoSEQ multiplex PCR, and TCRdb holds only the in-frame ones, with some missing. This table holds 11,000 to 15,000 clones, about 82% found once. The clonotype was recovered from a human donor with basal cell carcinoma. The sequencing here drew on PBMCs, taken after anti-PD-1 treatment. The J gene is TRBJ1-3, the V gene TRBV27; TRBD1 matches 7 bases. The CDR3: CASRGQRGNTIYF. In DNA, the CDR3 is TGTGCCAGCAGGGGACAGAGGGGAAACACCATATATTTT.